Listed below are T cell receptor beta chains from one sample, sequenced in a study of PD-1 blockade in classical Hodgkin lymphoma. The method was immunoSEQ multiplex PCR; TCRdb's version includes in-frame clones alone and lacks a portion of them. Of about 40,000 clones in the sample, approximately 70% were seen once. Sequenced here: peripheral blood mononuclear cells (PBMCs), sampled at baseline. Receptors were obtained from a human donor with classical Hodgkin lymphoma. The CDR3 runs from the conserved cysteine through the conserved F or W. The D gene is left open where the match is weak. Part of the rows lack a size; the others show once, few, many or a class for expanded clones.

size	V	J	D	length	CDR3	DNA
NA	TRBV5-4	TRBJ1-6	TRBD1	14	CASTPGQINSPLHF	TGTGCCAGCACACCGGGACAGATTAATTCACCCCTCCACTTT
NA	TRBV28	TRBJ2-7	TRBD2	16	CASSFGAGEGFYEQYF	TGTGCCAGCAGTTTCGGCGCGGGAGAAGGGTTCTACGAGCAGTACTTC
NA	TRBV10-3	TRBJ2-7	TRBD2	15	CAISDERGLTYEQYF	TGTGCCATCAGTGATGAGCGGGGGTTAACCTACGAGCAGTACTTC
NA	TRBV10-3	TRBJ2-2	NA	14	CAISPIPGFGELFF	TGTGCCATCAGCCCAATTCCAGGGTTCGGGGAGCTGTTTTTT
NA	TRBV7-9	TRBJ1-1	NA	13	CASSLKRGTEAFF	TGTGCCAGCAGCCTGAAGAGGGGCACTGAAGCTTTCTTT
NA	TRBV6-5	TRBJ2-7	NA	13	CASTTPNSYEQYF	TGTGCTAGCACCACGCCGAACTCCTACGAGCAGTACTTC
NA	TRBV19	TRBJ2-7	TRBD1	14	CASTVTGAPYEQYF	TGTGCCAGTACCGTGACAGGGGCCCCCTACGAGCAGTACTTC
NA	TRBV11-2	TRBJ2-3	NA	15	CASSLVGIGTDTQYF	TGTGCCAGCAGCTTAGTGGGCATTGGCACAGATACGCAGTATTTT
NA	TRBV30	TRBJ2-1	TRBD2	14	CAWRKAGALGGQFF	TGTGCCTGGAGGAAAGCGGGGGCTCTGGGGGGGCAGTTCTTC
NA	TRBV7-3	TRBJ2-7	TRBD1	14	CASSPGQGAYEQYF	TGTGCCAGCAGCCCAGGACAGGGGGCGTACGAGCAGTACTTC
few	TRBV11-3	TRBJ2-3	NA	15	CASSSISASTDTQYF	TGTGCCAGCAGCTCAATCAGTGCTAGCACAGATACGCAGTATTTT
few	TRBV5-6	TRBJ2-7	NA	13	CASTDTANYEQYF	TGTGCCAGCACGGATACGGCTAACTACGAGCAGTACTTC
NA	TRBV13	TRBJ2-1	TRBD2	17	CASSLSPGLEDDNEQFF	TGTGCCAGCAGTCTATCACCGGGACTAGAGGATGACAATGAGCAGTTCTTC
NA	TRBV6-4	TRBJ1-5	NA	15	CASSEWVVGNQPQHF	TGTGCCAGCAGTGAATGGGTCGTTGGCAATCAGCCCCAGCATTTT
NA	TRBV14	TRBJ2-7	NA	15	CASSQVTGALYEQYF	TGTGCCAGCAGCCAAGTGACGGGGGCGCTCTACGAGCAGTACTTC
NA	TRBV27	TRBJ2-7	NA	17	CASSSLTGTAKLYEQYF	TGTGCCAGCAGCAGCCTAACCGGGACGGCAAAGCTCTACGAGCAGTACTTC
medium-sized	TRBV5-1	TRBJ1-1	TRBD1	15	CASSFTLTGVTEAFF	TGCGCCAGCAGCTTTACACTGACAGGGGTGACTGAAGCTTTCTTT
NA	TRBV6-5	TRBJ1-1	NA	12	CASMYVGTEAFF	TGTGCCAGCATGTATGTTGGCACTGAAGCTTTCTTT
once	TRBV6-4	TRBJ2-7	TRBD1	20	CASRLIPGTGIFFGLDEQYF	TGTGCCAGCAGGCTGATTCCCGGGACAGGGATTTTTTTCGGTTTGGACGAGCAGTACTTC
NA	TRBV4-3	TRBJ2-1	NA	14	CASSQDRAGNEQFF	TGCGCCAGCAGCCAAGATCGGGCCGGCAATGAGCAGTTCTTC
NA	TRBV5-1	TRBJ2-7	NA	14	CASSLVTTGHEQYF	TGCGCCAGCAGCTTGGTTACTACAGGGCACGAGCAGTACTTC
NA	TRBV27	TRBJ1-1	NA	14	CASSLSGRAREAFF	TGTGCCAGCAGTTTATCGGGCAGGGCACGTGAAGCTTTCTTT
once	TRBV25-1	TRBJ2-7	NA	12	CASTVGAYEQYF	TGTGCCAGCACTGTGGGGGCCTACGAGCAGTACTTC
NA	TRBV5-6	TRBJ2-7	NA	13	CARTGPPTYEQYF	TGTGCCAGAACAGGCCCCCCCACCTACGAGCAGTACTTC
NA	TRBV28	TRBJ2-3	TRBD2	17	CASSPYSSGGWADTQYF	TGTGCCAGCAGCCCATATTCTAGCGGGGGGTGGGCTGATACGCAGTATTTT
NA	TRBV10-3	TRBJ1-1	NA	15	CAISESTGSSTEAFF	TGTGCCATCAGTGAGTCGACAGGCTCCAGCACTGAAGCTTTCTTT
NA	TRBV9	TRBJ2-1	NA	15	CATRTYRGSYNEQFF	TGTGCCACCAGGACTTATAGGGGGTCCTACAATGAGCAGTTCTTC
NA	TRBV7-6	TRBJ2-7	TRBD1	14	CASSLTGGRNEQYF	TGTGCCAGCAGCTTGACAGGGGGCCGAAACGAGCAGTACTTC
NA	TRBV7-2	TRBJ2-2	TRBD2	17	CASSLTSGRAGTGELFF	TGTGCCAGCAGCCTGACTAGCGGGAGGGCCGGCACCGGGGAGCTGTTTTTT
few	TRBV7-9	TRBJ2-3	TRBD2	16	CASSLGLAGTDYTQYF	TGTGCCAGCAGCTTAGGGCTAGCGGGGACCGATTATACGCAGTATTTT
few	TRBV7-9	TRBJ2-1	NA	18	CASSFTDPALRSYNEQFF	TGTGCCAGCAGCTTTACCGATCCAGCTTTACGCTCCTACAATGAGCAGTTCTTC
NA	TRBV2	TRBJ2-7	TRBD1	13	CASTWDSSYEQYF	TGTGCCAGCACCTGGGACAGCTCCTACGAGCAGTACTTC
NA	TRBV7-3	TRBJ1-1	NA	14	CASSLSGGNTEAFF	TGTGCCAGCAGCTTATCCGGCGGGAACACTGAAGCTTTCTTT
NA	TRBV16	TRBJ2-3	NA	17	CASSRSGTGTSTDTQYF	TGTGCCAGCAGCCGCTCCGGGACGGGAACTAGCACAGATACGCAGTATTTT